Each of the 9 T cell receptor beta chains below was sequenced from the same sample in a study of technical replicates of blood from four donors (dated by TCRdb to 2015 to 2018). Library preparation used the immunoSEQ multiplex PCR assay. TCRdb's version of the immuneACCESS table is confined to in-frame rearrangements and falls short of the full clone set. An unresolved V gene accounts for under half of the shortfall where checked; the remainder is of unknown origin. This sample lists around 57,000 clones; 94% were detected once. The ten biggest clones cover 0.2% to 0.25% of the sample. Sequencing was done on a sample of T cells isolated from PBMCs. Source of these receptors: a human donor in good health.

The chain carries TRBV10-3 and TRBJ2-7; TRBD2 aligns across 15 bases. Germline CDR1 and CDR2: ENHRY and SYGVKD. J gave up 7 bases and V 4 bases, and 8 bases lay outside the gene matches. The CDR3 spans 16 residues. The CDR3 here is CAISGRTSGRAEEQYF. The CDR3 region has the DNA TGTGCCATCAGTGGGCGGACTAGCGGGAGGGCGGAGGAGCAGTACTTC.

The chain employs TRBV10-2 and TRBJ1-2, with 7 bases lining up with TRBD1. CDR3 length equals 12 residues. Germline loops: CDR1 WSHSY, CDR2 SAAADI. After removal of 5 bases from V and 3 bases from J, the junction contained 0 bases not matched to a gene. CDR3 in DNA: TGCGCCAGCAGTCAGGGGGACTATGGCTACACCTTC. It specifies CASSQGDYGYTF.

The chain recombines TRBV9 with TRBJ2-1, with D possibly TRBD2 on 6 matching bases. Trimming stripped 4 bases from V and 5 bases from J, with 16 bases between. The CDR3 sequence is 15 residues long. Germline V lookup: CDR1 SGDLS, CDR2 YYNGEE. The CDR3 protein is CASSPGGGWDNEQFF. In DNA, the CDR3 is TGTGCCAGCAGCCCAGGTGGAGGGTGGGACAATGAGCAGTTCTTC.

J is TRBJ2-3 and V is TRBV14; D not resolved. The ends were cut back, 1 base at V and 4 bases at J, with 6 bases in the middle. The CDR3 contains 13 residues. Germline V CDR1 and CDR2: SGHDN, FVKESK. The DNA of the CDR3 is TGTGCCAGCAGCCAAGGTCCCTCAGATACGCAGTATTTT. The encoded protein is CASSQGPSDTQYF.

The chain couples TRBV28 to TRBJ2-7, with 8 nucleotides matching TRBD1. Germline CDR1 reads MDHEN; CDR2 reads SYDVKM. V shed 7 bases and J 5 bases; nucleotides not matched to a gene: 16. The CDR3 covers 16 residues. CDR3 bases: TGTGCCAGCACTTGGAACACGGACAGGGAGTTCGACGAGCAGTACTTC. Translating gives CASTWNTDREFDEQYF.

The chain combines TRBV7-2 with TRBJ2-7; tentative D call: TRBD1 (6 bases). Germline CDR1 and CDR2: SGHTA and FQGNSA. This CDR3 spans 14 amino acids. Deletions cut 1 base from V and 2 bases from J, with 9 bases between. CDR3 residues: CASSLVQGPYEQYF. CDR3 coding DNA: TGTGCCAGCAGCTTAGTACAGGGTCCCTACGAGCAGTACTTC.

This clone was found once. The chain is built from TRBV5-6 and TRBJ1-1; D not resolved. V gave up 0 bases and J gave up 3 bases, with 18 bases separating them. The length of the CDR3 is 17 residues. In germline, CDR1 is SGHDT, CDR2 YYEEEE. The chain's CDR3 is CASSLGVRRVRDTEAFF. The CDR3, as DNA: TGTGCCAGCAGCTTGGGGGTTAGGAGGGTTCGTGACACTGAAGCTTTCTTT.

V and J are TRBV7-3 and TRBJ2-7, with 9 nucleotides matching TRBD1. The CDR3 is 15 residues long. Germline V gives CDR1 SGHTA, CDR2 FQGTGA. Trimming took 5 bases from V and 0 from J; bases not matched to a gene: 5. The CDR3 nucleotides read TGTGCCAGCAGCGGGACAGGGACCAGCTCCTACGAGCAGTACTTC. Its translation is CASSGTGTSSYEQYF.

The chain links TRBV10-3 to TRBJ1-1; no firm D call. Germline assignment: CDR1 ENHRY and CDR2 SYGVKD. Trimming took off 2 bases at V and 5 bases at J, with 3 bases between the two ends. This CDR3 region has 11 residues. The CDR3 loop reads CAISETTEAFF. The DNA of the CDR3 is TGTGCCATCAGTGAGACTACTGAAGCTTTCTTT.